The entry that follows covers one T cell receptor beta chain sequence. Its antigen is unidentified. The source of the sample is a study of read filtering for tumor transcriptome and immune sequencing. This library used around 400 ng RNA and molecular barcoded adaptors spanning alpha/delta and beta/gamma chains. TCRdb re-called the reads through MiXCR, storing one row per CDR3 protein. The sample yields approximately 58,000 distinct CDR3 sequences, 20% seen once. Every patient had bone marrow sampled while the disease was active. CDR1 and CDR2 from the germline V gene are ENHRY and SYGVKD. V lost 6 bases to trimming and J lost 6 bases, with 17 bases between them. CDR3 length: 15 amino acids. Points from the study as a whole: Compared with RNA-seq, IR-seq gave much higher clonotype depth and reliability. Sorted CD138-negative bone marrow cells were not purified T cells. Correlation between methods rose after single-read clonotypes were removed.

Sequencing was performed on a population of CD138-negative cells sorted from bone marrow. The sequence came from a donor at least 40 years old with multiple myeloma. The chain recombines TRBV10-3 with TRBJ2-2; maybe TRBD1 (6 bases). The DNA for the CDR3 is TGTGCCATCAGCGCTAGACAGGAGAGGCCCGGGGAGCTGTTTTTT. It is translated as CAISARQERPGELFF.